The 31 T cell receptor beta chains below come from one sample, sequenced in a study of blood T cell repertoires in COVID-19. The data were produced by immunoSEQ multiplex PCR, yet TCRdb's version contains in-frame clones alone and is incomplete. The sample lists over 150,000 clones, more than 75% occurring once. The material sequenced was peripheral blood. These receptor sequences come from a man aged 50 or older who had recovered from COVID-19.

The chain links TRBV7-9 to TRBJ2-1; 7 bases match TRBD1. Germline-derived CDR1 and CDR2 are SEHNR and FQNEAQ (reference sequence). This CDR3 comprises 14 residues. V shed 5 bases, J shed 4 bases, and the junction held 5 bases outside the gene matches. CDR3 DNA: TGTGCCAGCAGCCCCCTGACAGGGTACAATGAGCAGTTCTTC. It specifies CASSPLTGYNEQFF.

The rearrangement links TRBV7-8 to TRBJ1-1, with 7 positions matching TRBD1. The CDR3 runs 14 residues. J gave up 3 bases and V 5 bases, and 6 bases lay outside the gene matches. From germline, CDR1 is SGHVS and CDR2 FQNEAQ. CDR3 DNA sequence: TGTGCCAGCAGCCCGGACAGGAGACACACTGAAGCTTTCTTT. Its protein is CASSPDRRHTEAFF.

The rearrangement uses TRBV10-3 and TRBJ2-2; 7 positions agree with TRBD2. This CDR3 is built from 15 residues. Unmatched junction bases numbered 5, after V lost 3 bases and J lost 4 bases. Germline values: CDR1 ENHRY, CDR2 SYGVKD. The CDR3: CAISDLRGGTGELFF. The CDR3 DNA reads as TGTGCCATCAGTGACTTGCGCGGGGGCACCGGGGAGCTGTTTTTT.

CDR3 nucleotides: TGTGCCAGCAGCCCCACGACAGGGAACGGAAACACCATATATTTT. Protein sequence: CASSPTTGNGNTIYF. V is TRBV7-2 and J is TRBJ1-3; 7 bases agree with TRBD1. V gave up 5 bases and J gave up 4 bases; unmatched junction bases: 8. CDR1 is SGHTA, CDR2 FQGNSA, per germline. The CDR3 runs to 15 residues.

The CDR3 DNA reads TGTGCCAGCAGTTTATTGGGACAGGAGCAGTACTTC. This translates into CASSLLGQEQYF. The rearrangement joins TRBV12-3 or TRBV12-4 to TRBJ2-7; 7 nucleotides align to TRBD1. The CDR3 has 12 amino acids. The junction had 2 bases not matched to a gene; V was cut back by 2 bases and J by 7 bases.

The CDR3 is CASSLEMAGHEQYF. Here the CDR3 DNA reads TGTGCCAGCAGCTTGGAGATGGCGGGCCACGAGCAGTACTTC. The chain employs TRBV5-4 and TRBJ2-7; weak D call: TRBD2 (5 bases). The CDR3 has 14 residues. With 0 bases removed from V and 5 bases from J, the gap between germline ends came to 12 bases. Germline V gene data show CDR1 as SGHNT and CDR2 as YYREEE (reference sequence).

This chain joins TRBV2 and TRBJ1-1; a weak D match, TRBD1 (6 bases). There are 12 residues in the CDR3. V was shortened by 5 bases and J by 6 bases, with 10 bases between the two germline ends. The germline V gene has CDR1 SNHLY and CDR2 FYNNEI. CDR3 sequence reads: CASSSDSPEAFF. DNA of the CDR3: TGTGCCAGCAGTTCGGACAGTCCTGAAGCTTTCTTT.

J is TRBJ2-4 and V is TRBV28, with D possibly matching TRBD1 (6 bases). The CDR3 extends over 13 amino acids. CDR1 is MDHEN, CDR2 SYDVKM, per germline. Trimming shortened V by 2 bases and J by 9 bases, and 11 bases separated the two germline ends. This CDR3 reads CASSLGQIGIQYF. Written as DNA, the CDR3 is TGTGCCAGCAGTTTAGGACAGATTGGCATTCAGTACTTC.

CDR3 sequence: CASSDWERGNNEQFF. The CDR3, as DNA: TGTGCCAGCAGTGACTGGGAGCGGGGAAACAATGAGCAGTTCTTC. The chain couples TRBV6-4 to TRBJ2-1; 7 bases match TRBD2. CDR3 length: 15 amino acids. V dropped 1 base and J dropped 5; count of bases not matched to a gene: 5. Germline V gene data show CDR1 as MRHNA and CDR2 as SNTAGT.

This sequence joins TRBV7-3 and TRBJ2-5; tentatively, D is TRBD2 (5 bases). V was pared by 6 bases and J by 3 bases, with 11 bases between. CDR1 and CDR2 from the germline V gene are SGHTA and FQGTGA. The CDR3 is 13 amino acids. Written as DNA, the CDR3 is TGTGCCAGCAGTCGGGGTGGGGAAGAGACCCAGTACTTC. Translated: CASSRGGEETQYF.

This chain joins TRBV11-1 and TRBJ2-7, with TRBD2 as a possible D gene (6 bases). Germline CDR1 and CDR2: SGHAT and FQDESV (reference sequence). The CDR3 length is 14 residues. V lost 3 bases and J lost 3, with 12 bases in between. In DNA, the CDR3 is TGTGCCAGCAGCTTGCGTCAGGGAGGCTACGAGCAGTACTTC. Translating gives CASSLRQGGYEQYF.

The chain has TRBV7-7 and TRBJ1-5, with D uncertain. From germline, CDR1 is SSHAT and CDR2 FNYEAQ (reference sequence). V was pared by 0 bases and J by 2 bases, with 8 bases between. CDR3 length: 15 amino acids. CDR3 amino acids: CASSLASGRNQPQHF. The CDR3 DNA reads TGTGCCAGCAGCTTAGCCTCAGGCCGCAATCAGCCCCAGCATTTT. The full variable domain, its missing parts supplied by reference TRBV7-7 and TRBJ1-5, is GAGVSQSPRYKVTKRGQDVTLRCDPISSHATLYWYQQALGQGPEFLTYFNYEAQPDKSGLPSDRFSAERPEGSISTLTIQRTEQRDSAMYRCASSLASGRNQPQHFGDGTRLSIL.

The gene calls are TRBV19 and TRBJ2-7, with TRBD1 matching over 7 bases. Germline-derived CDR1 and CDR2 are LNHDA and SQIVND (reference sequence). The CDR3 totals 14 residues. Trimming at V came to 5 bases and at J to 3 bases, leaving 7 bases not matched to a gene. The CDR3, as DNA: TGTGCCAGTAGTTCCCGGGACAGTTTCTACGAGCAGTACTTC. It yields the protein CASSSRDSFYEQYF.

The CDR3 DNA is TGCGCCAGCAGCCCGGCCGGGACAGGGGGCGATGGCTACACCTTC. Translating it yields CASSPAGTGGDGYTF. The chain couples TRBV5-1 to TRBJ1-2, with 12 positions matching TRBD1. Germline lookup yields CDR1 SGHRS and CDR2 YFSETQ. This CDR3 has 15 amino acids. Trimming took 4 bases from V and 6 from J; bases not matched to a gene: 7.

The V and J genes are TRBV12-3 or TRBV12-4 and TRBJ2-3; D not certain. The CDR3 runs to 12 residues. Deletions cut 6 bases from V and 4 bases from J, with 8 bases between. The DNA of the CDR3 is TGTGCCAGCAGCCACGACTCAGATACGCAGTATTTT. Translation gives CASSHDSDTQYF.

The chain recombines TRBV9 with TRBJ1-2; TRBD1 matches 8 bases. CDR1 is SGDLS, CDR2 YYNGEE, per germline. CDR3 length: 14 residues. V shed 5 bases and J 4 bases; nucleotides not matched to a gene: 7. The CDR3 loop is CASRETGVPYGYTF. CDR3 coding DNA: TGTGCCAGCAGAGAGACAGGGGTCCCCTATGGCTACACCTTC.

This sequence joins TRBV19 and TRBJ1-5; no clear D gene. The CDR3 covers 14 residues. Trimming removed 5 bases at V and 4 bases at J, with 12 bases between. Germline CDR1 reads LNHDA; CDR2 reads SQIVND (reference sequence). Written as DNA, the CDR3 is TGTGCCAGTAGTCACCTCCCACAGAATCAGCCCCAGCATTTT. It translates to CASSHLPQNQPQHF.

The chain employs TRBV7-3 and TRBJ1-3; TRBD1 matches 11 bases. CDR3 length equals 16 residues. Germline CDR1 reads SGHTA; CDR2 reads FQGTGA. The V gene end was trimmed by 3 bases and the J gene end by 4 bases; junction bases not matched to a gene: 5. The CDR3 spells CASSFGQGAGGNTIYF. The CDR3 nucleotides are TGTGCCAGCAGCTTTGGACAGGGGGCTGGGGGAAACACCATATATTTT. Drawing the rest from reference TRBV7-3 and TRBJ1-3, the complete variable domain is GAGVSQTPSNKVTEKGKYVELRCDPISGHTALYWYRQSLGQGPEFLIYFQGTGAADDSGLPNDRFFAVRPEGSVSTLKIQRTERGDSAVYLCASSFGQGAGGNTIYFGEGSWLTVV.

The chain joins TRBV6-2 or TRBV6-3 to TRBJ2-7, with 10 bases lining up with TRBD1. The CDR3 is made up of 15 amino acids. With 5 bases clipped from V and 3 bases from J, the junction kept 7 bases outside the gene matches. CDR1 and CDR2 (germline): MNHEY, SVGEGT. The CDR3 here is CASSPGTGVRYEQYF. The CDR3 nucleotides are TGTGCCAGCAGTCCCGGGACAGGGGTCCGCTACGAGCAGTACTTC.

The chain combines TRBV6-5 with TRBJ1-2; perhaps TRBD1 as D (6 bases). The CDR3 covers 14 residues. Trimming took off 2 bases at V and 6 bases at J, with 13 bases between the two ends. Germline V gene sequence: CDR1 MNHEY, CDR2 SVGAGI. CDR3 sequence (DNA): TGTGCCAGCAGTTACGTCCAGGGGTTAGATGGCTACACCTTC. Its translation is CASSYVQGLDGYTF.

The chain couples TRBV5-1 to TRBJ2-1, with D possibly TRBD2 on 6 matching bases. Between the trimmed V and J ends, which lost 1 base and 8 bases, there was a span of 13 bases. Per the germline V gene, CDR1 is SGHRS and CDR2 is YFSETQ. The CDR3 has 14 amino acids. In DNA, the CDR3 is TGCGCCAGCAGCTTGCGTGTTGGCGGGGATGAGCAGTTCTTC. Translation gives CASSLRVGGDEQFF.

In DNA form, the CDR3 reads TGTGCCAGCAGTTACGGGTCAGGGTTCTCCTACGAGCAGTACTTC. Its translation: CASSYGSGFSYEQYF. The rearrangement links TRBV6-2 or TRBV6-3 to TRBJ2-7, with D tentatively TRBD1 (5 bases). CDR1 and CDR2 (germline): MNHEY, SVGEGT. This CDR3 has 15 amino acids. V was clipped by 2 bases and J by 0 bases, with 11 bases between them.

The chain is built from TRBV29-1 and TRBJ2-2; 8 bases are a match to TRBD1. Germline-derived CDR1 and CDR2 are SQVTM and ANQGSEA. The CDR3 sequence is 13 residues long. The J segment lost 7 bases and the V segment lost 4 bases, leaving 5 bases of the junction unmatched. The CDR3 loop reads CSVGRQGNGELFF. Here the CDR3 DNA reads TGCAGCGTTGGAAGACAGGGGAACGGGGAGCTGTTTTTT.

The genes are TRBV7-2 and TRBJ2-7; 7 bases are a match to TRBD1. The CDR3 length is 13 residues. Germline trimming cut 5 bases from V and 2 bases from J; bases unmatched to any gene: 3. Germline CDR1 and CDR2: SGHTA and FQGNSA. In DNA form, the CDR3 reads TGTGCCAGCAGCCTCGGGACAGCCTACGAGCAGTACTTC. Residues: CASSLGTAYEQYF.

V and J are TRBV7-9 and TRBJ2-3; possible D gene TRBD2, 7 bases. Trimming cost V 0 bases and J 3 bases, with 10 bases left between them. Germline lookup yields CDR1 SEHNR and CDR2 FQNEAQ (reference sequence). CDR3 length: 15 amino acids. The CDR3 sequence: CASSLAGGQTDTQYF. The CDR3 DNA sequence: TGTGCCAGCAGCTTAGCGGGGGGGCAAACAGATACGCAGTATTTT.

This clone was detected a few times. The chain is built from TRBV29-1 and TRBJ1-1, with no clear D. Germline loops: CDR1 SQVTM, CDR2 ANQGSEA. Trimming pared 6 bases from V and 0 bases from J, leaving 11 bases between. The CDR3 is 13 amino acids. The CDR3 DNA sequence: TGCAGCGTAGAGACAAGTATGAACACTGAAGCTTTCTTT. Encoded protein: CSVETSMNTEAFF.

This rearrangement joins TRBV6-4 to TRBJ2-1; no clear D. V was cut by 0 bases and J by 8 bases, with 5 bases left in between. In germline, CDR1 is MRHNA, CDR2 SNTAGT. The CDR3 loop spans 12 amino acids. This chain's CDR3 is CASSDSSYEQFF. The DNA for the CDR3 is TGTGCCAGCAGTGACTCAAGCTATGAGCAGTTCTTC.

The V gene is TRBV5-6, the J gene TRBJ1-6, with 9 bases matching TRBD1. Germline V lookup: CDR1 SGHDT, CDR2 YYEEEE. V dropped 1 base and J dropped 8; count of bases not matched to a gene: 4. The CDR3 runs to 15 residues. CDR3 coding DNA: TGTGCCAGCAGCTTGAAGGGACAGGGATATTCACCCCTCCACTTT. It translates to CASSLKGQGYSPLHF.

The chain joins TRBV5-1 to TRBJ2-3; TRBD1 is a possible D gene (8 bases). Germline CDR1 and CDR2: SGHRS and YFSETQ. This CDR3 is built from 17 residues. V lost 3 bases to trimming and J lost 2 bases, with 19 bases between them. Here the CDR3 reads CASSSYGQGGDTDTQYF. CDR3 in DNA: TGCGCCAGCAGCTCATACGGACAGGGAGGGGACACAGATACGCAGTATTTT.

The V call is TRBV27, the J call TRBJ2-5, with TRBD2 matching 13 bases. The CDR3 is 18 amino acids. V was clipped by 2 bases and J by 3 bases; unmatched bases: 9. Germline values: CDR1 MNHEY, CDR2 SMNVEV (reference sequence). CDR3 DNA: TGTGCCAGCAGTTTACTCACTAGCGGGAGGGCCGAGAAAGAGACCCAGTACTTC. Translation gives CASSLLTSGRAEKETQYF.

CDR3 region: CASSSDRGPGYTF. The CDR3 coding sequence is TGTGCCAGCAGCTCGGACAGGGGGCCTGGCTACACCTTC. The chain joins TRBV5-6 to TRBJ1-2; 11 bases fit TRBD1. The CDR3 covers 13 residues. Trimming at V came to 3 bases and at J to 7 bases, leaving 2 bases not matched to a gene. Germline V lookup: CDR1 SGHDT, CDR2 YYEEEE.